Each of the 28 T cell receptor beta chains below was sequenced from the same sample in a study of read filtering for tumor transcriptome and immune sequencing. From 350 to 500 ng of RNA, a library with molecular barcoded alpha/delta and beta/gamma adaptors was made. TCRdb reprocessed the reads with MiXCR, giving one entry per CDR3 protein. This table holds 35,000 to 40,000 distinct CDR3 sequences, approximately 14% found once. The source material was a population of CD138-negative cells sorted from bone marrow. These receptors originate from a donor aged 40 or over with multiple myeloma.

This clonotype has ten or more counts. V gene TRBV11-2 combines with J gene TRBJ2-3, with 7 bases matching TRBD2. Germline assignment: CDR1 SGHAT and CDR2 FQNNGV. V was clipped by 4 bases and J by 0 bases; unmatched bases: 7. The CDR3 sequence is 16 residues long. For the CDR3, the DNA is TGTGCCAGCAGCTGGCAAAGCGGGATAAGCACAGATACGCAGTATTTT. Translated: CASSWQSGISTDTQYF.

This clonotype has at least ten counts. The V gene is TRBV5-1, the J gene TRBJ1-4, with D maybe TRBD1 (6 bases). From germline, CDR1 is SGHRS and CDR2 YFSETQ. The CDR3 runs to 15 residues. Between the trimmed V and J ends, which lost 5 bases and 5 bases, there was a span of 16 bases. The CDR3 region has the DNA TGCGCCAGCAGTACCGGACAGTTCATAAATGAAAAACTGTTTTTT. Translating gives CASSTGQFINEKLFF.

This clonotype was counted ten times or more. J is TRBJ2-2 and V is TRBV5-4; TRBD1 matches at 10 bases. The junction had 6 bases not matched to a gene; V was cut back by 5 bases and J by 2 bases. The CDR3 loop spans 16 amino acids. In germline, CDR1 is SGHNT, CDR2 YYREEE (reference sequence). For the CDR3, the DNA is TGTGCCAGCAGGCCCGGGACAGGGGTTAACACCGGGGAGCTGTTTTTT. Encoded protein: CASRPGTGVNTGELFF.

In this sample, this clonotype turned up many times. J is TRBJ2-1 and V is TRBV10-1; 11 bases match TRBD2. Looked up from germline, CDR1 is WNHNN and CDR2 is SYGVQD (reference sequence). V lost 7 bases, J lost 14 bases, and 10 bases stayed unmatched. The CDR3 extends over 13 amino acids. This chain's CDR3 is CASTRVAGGPEFF. The CDR3 bases are TGCGCCAGCACGCGGGTAGCGGGAGGGCCAGAGTTCTTC.

To note about this clonotype: A much larger clone differs by one base, so this may be a read error. This sequence joins TRBV20-1 and TRBJ2-1, with 10 bases lining up with TRBD2. This CDR3 has 14 amino acids. Germline CDR1 DFQATT, CDR2 SNEGSKA (reference sequence). CDR3 DNA sequence: TGCAGTGCTAGTTCCCGGACTAGCGGCAAAGAGCGGTTCTTC. Translating gives CSASSRTSGKERFF.

In this sample, this clonotype turned up a few times. CDR3 loop: CSARAGTVTNEQFF. The CDR3 DNA follows: TGCAGTGCTAGAGCCGGGACAGTCACCAATGAGCAGTTCTTC. The V call is TRBV20-1, the J call TRBJ2-1; TRBD1 agrees at 7 bases. CDR1 is DFQATT and CDR2 is SNEGSKA in the germline V gene (reference sequence). The CDR3 is 14 amino acids. J gave up 6 bases and V 1 base, and 6 bases lay outside the gene matches.

The chain recombines TRBV29-1 with TRBJ2-1; TRBD2 agrees at 13 bases. With V trimmed by 6 bases and J by 15 bases, 14 bases remained unmatched. The CDR3 extends over 14 amino acids. The germline CDR1 and CDR2 sequences are SQVTM and ANQGSEA. CDR3 DNA: TGCAGCGTGAAGGGACTAGCGGGAACGGTGTCTCTGTTCTTC. Translated, it gives CSVKGLAGTVSLFF.

In its sample, this clonotype was seen many times. The chain couples TRBV5-4 to TRBJ2-2; 8 positions agree with TRBD2. The CDR3 extends over 15 amino acids. Germline lookup yields CDR1 SGHNT and CDR2 YYREEE (reference sequence). After removal of 5 bases from V and 1 base from J, the junction contained 4 bases not matched to a gene. The CDR3 bases are TGTGCCAGCAGTGGAGCGGGGGTGAACACCGGGGAGCTGTTTTTT. Amino acids: CASSGAGVNTGELFF.

The rearrangement links TRBV2 to TRBJ2-5, with unresolved D. Trimming pared 3 bases from V and 5 bases from J, leaving 4 bases between. The germline gives CDR1 SNHLY, CDR2 FYNNEI. The CDR3 runs 11 residues. The CDR3 DNA reads TGTGCCAGCAGTGATTACGAGACCCAGTACTTC. This gives the protein CASSDYETQYF.

This clonotype came up many times. The chain has TRBV6-4 and TRBJ2-2; no firm D call. V was trimmed by 2 bases and J by 2 bases, leaving 0 bases between them. The CDR3 contains 12 residues. The V gene's germline CDR1 is MRHNA and CDR2 SNTAGT. The CDR3 bases are TGTGCCAGCAGTGACAACACCGGGGAGCTGTTTTTT. Protein product: CASSDNTGELFF.

V and J are TRBV29-1 and TRBJ2-1, with 9 bases identical to TRBD1. This CDR3 region has 13 residues. With V trimmed by 8 bases and J by 8 bases, 10 bases remained unmatched. CDR1 SQVTM and CDR2 ANQGSEA come from the germline V gene. The CDR3 loop is CSSSGTGTDEQFF. CDR3 DNA sequence: TGCAGCTCCTCCGGGACAGGGACCGATGAGCAGTTCTTC.

This clonotype has more than one count but fewer than ten. The junction and the germline gene differ at one end; a read error may be behind it. The chain couples TRBV30 to TRBJ2-4; D may be TRBD2 (7 bases). The length of the CDR3 is 15 residues. Germline CDR1 is GTSNPN and CDR2 is SVGIG (reference sequence). The CDR3 here is CAWSVRGARKNTQYF. The CDR3 bases are TGTGCCTGGAGTGTACGGGGGGCTCGGAAAAACACTCAGTACTTC.

This clonotype appeared many times. This rearrangement joins TRBV20-1 to TRBJ1-5, with a weak D call TRBD1 (5 bases). This CDR3 spans 13 amino acids. With 4 bases removed from V and 4 bases from J, the gap between germline ends came to 11 bases. Germline V gene sequence: CDR1 DFQATT, CDR2 SNEGSKA (reference sequence). The CDR3 loop reads CSATQGTNQPQHF. The CDR3 DNA reads TGCAGTGCTACGCAGGGTACAAATCAGCCCCAGCATTTT.

This clonotype was observed many times. The chain recombines TRBV5-1 with TRBJ1-1, with 7 nucleotides matching TRBD1. Germline values: CDR1 SGHRS, CDR2 YFSETQ. The CDR3 runs to 14 residues. Trimming at V came to 4 bases and at J to 5 bases, leaving 8 bases not matched to a gene. In nucleotides, the CDR3 is TGCGCCAGCAGCCTCAGACAGGGAGGGACTGAAGCTTTCTTT. Protein: CASSLRQGGTEAFF.

By share, this clonotype counts as medium-sized. V gene TRBV19 combines with J gene TRBJ2-1; D remains unclear. CDR1 is LNHDA, CDR2 SQIVND, per germline (reference sequence). Trimming took off 6 bases at V and 8 bases at J, with 14 bases between the two ends. The CDR3 has 13 amino acids. CDR3 loop: CASSTEKGDEQFF. The CDR3 DNA sequence: TGTGCCAGTAGCACGGAGAAGGGCGATGAGCAGTTCTTC.

Notes on this clonotype: A read error may explain this, as a much larger clone is one base away. The CDR3 sequence is CASSQGRDTEAFF. The CDR3 DNA is TGTGCCAGCAGCCAAGGCAGGGATACTGAAGCTTTCTTT. The genes are TRBV3-1 and TRBJ1-1; weak D call: TRBD1 (5 bases). CDR1 LGHDT and CDR2 YNNKEL come from the germline V gene (reference sequence). Trimming took off 1 base at V and 5 bases at J, with 8 bases between the two ends. This CDR3 region has 13 residues.

This clonotype has at least ten counts. The rearrangement joins TRBV10-3 to TRBJ2-7, with D unresolved. CDR3 size: 14 residues. Germline V gives CDR1 ENHRY, CDR2 SYGVKD. Trimming removed 5 bases at V and 0 bases at J, with 11 bases between. CDR3 bases: TGTGCCATCAGTTCTAGAAGCTACTCCTACGAGCAGTACTTC. Encoded protein: CAISSRSYSYEQYF.

The table lists this clonotype with many counts. The chain joins TRBV6-1 to TRBJ2-1; 8 bases fit TRBD1. This CDR3 spans 15 amino acids. Germline V gives CDR1 MNHNS, CDR2 SASEGT. Trimming cost V 4 bases and J 5 bases; bases outside gene matches: 7. The CDR3 DNA follows: TGTGCCAGCAGTGCGGAGACAGGGGTAGACAATGAGCAGTTCTTC. Its translation is CASSAETGVDNEQFF.

This chain uses TRBV20-1 with TRBJ2-7; D possibly corresponds to TRBD1 (6 bases). The CDR3 spans 11 residues. The germline gives CDR1 DFQATT, CDR2 SNEGSKA (reference sequence). The ends were cut back, 6 bases at V and 6 bases at J, with 12 bases in the middle. The CDR3 DNA is TGCAGTGCCCAGGGGCGTCCCGAGCAGTACTTC. This codes for CSAQGRPEQYF.

The chain is built from TRBV18 and TRBJ2-2; 13 nucleotides align to TRBD2. The CDR3 is 17 amino acids. With 1 base clipped from V and 5 bases from J, the junction kept 4 bases outside the gene matches. CDR1 is KGHSH, CDR2 LQKENI, per germline. CDR3 residues: CASSPRTSGSRTGELFF. DNA of the CDR3: TGTGCCAGCTCACCACGGACTAGCGGGAGTCGGACCGGGGAGCTGTTTTTT.

This clonotype was seen ten or more times. The chain uses TRBV29-1 and TRBJ2-3, with 7 positions matching TRBD2. In germline, CDR1 is SQVTM, CDR2 ANQGSEA. This CDR3 region has 16 residues. J was trimmed by 3 bases and V by 0 bases; bases with no gene match: 9. The CDR3 DNA follows: TGCAGCGTTGAAGATTGGCGGGAGAGGGGAACAGATACGCAGTATTTT. It is translated as CSVEDWRERGTDTQYF.

This clonotype was found many times. This CDR3 reads CASSPTLDVEQFF. CDR3 bases: TGTGCCAGCTCACCGACCCTAGACGTTGAGCAGTTCTTC. V gene TRBV18 combines with J gene TRBJ2-1; D remains ambiguous. The CDR3 extends over 13 amino acids. CDR1 KGHSH and CDR2 LQKENI come from the germline V gene. V lost 3 bases and J lost 9, with 12 bases in between.

This clonotype has only one observation. A far larger clone differs by one base, so this is likely a read error. This CDR3 is CACSQGVWGGTEAFF. In DNA form, the CDR3 reads TGCGCCTGCAGCCAAGGTGTCTGGGGTGGGACTGAAGCTTTCTTT. The chain employs TRBV4-3 and TRBJ1-1; D gene ambiguous. The CDR3 is made up of 15 amino acids. Germline V gene sequence: CDR1 LGHNA, CDR2 YSLEER.

J is TRBJ2-2 and V is TRBV29-1; TRBD2 matches 15 bases. This CDR3 spans 16 amino acids. Germline CDR1 is SQVTM and CDR2 is ANQGSEA. Germline trimming cut 7 bases from V and 4 bases from J; bases unmatched to any gene: 7. CDR3 sequence: CSGGLAGGPGTGELFF. The DNA of the CDR3 is TGCAGCGGTGGACTAGCGGGAGGGCCGGGCACCGGGGAGCTGTTTTTT.

Comment on this clonotype: This may be a read error, as it is one base from a much larger clone. This chain joins TRBV5-1 and TRBJ1-1, with D unresolved. CDR3 length equals 15 residues. Germline V CDR1 and CDR2: SGHRS, YFSETQ. CDR3 coding DNA: TGCGCCAGCAGCTTGGAGGACGGAGCGAACGCTGAAGCTTTCTTT. It encodes CASSLEDGANAEAFF.

This clonotype was observed at least ten times. V and J are TRBV11-2 and TRBJ2-3; TRBD1 might be the D (6 bases). The CDR3 has 16 amino acids. The V gene lost 5 bases and the J gene lost 1 base, with 16 bases spanning the gap. Per the germline V gene, CDR1 is SGHAT and CDR2 is FQNNGV. CDR3 amino acids: CASSPTRGFGTDTQYF. CDR3 DNA sequence: TGTGCCAGCAGCCCCACCAGGGGATTCGGCACAGATACGCAGTATTTT.

This clonotype was counted at least ten times. The rearrangement uses TRBV5-1 and TRBJ2-2; the D gene is possibly TRBD2 (5 bases). CDR1 SGHRS and CDR2 YFSETQ come from the germline V gene. This CDR3 is 14 amino acids long. V dropped 4 bases and J dropped 4 bases, with 11 bases sitting between them. The CDR3 DNA reads TGCGCCAGCAGCCGGGAACAGCTCACCGGGGAGCTGTTTTTT. Protein product: CASSREQLTGELFF.

As to this clonotype: The CDR3 ends on some other residue instead of the conserved phenylalanine or tryptophan, so this is likely a read error. The chain combines TRBV15 with TRBJ2-7; 10 bases agree with TRBD2. This CDR3 is 16 amino acids long. The germline V gene has CDR1 LNHNV and CDR2 YYDKDF (reference sequence). The chain's CDR3 is CATSAGTSESSYEQYL. CDR3 in DNA: TGTGCCACCAGCGCCGGGACTAGCGAAAGCTCCTATGAGCAGTACCTC.